The clone carrying this TCR beta chain was counted a single time. V gave up 8 bases and J gave up 6 bases, with 17 bases separating them. Germline V gives CDR1 SQVTM, CDR2 ANQGSEA. The CDR3 sequence is 13 residues long. These data belong to a study of technical replicates of blood from several donors. Only in-frame clones appear in the TCRdb table, and some are missing; sequencing was by immunoSEQ multiplex PCR. The sample includes some 56,000 clones, roughly 96% seen only once; the top ten take about 3%. The sequence was obtained from a human donor in good health. Some clones in this sample may be carry-over from other donors' samples. The chain recombines TRBV29-1 with TRBJ2-1; possible D gene TRBD1, 6 bases. The specimen was PBMCs. The CDR3 DNA is TGCAGCTTACGGCTAGAAGGGGGCAATGAGCAGTTCTTC. Amino acid sequence: CSLRLEGGNEQFF.